What follows is one T cell receptor (beta chain) and its context. This clonotype was detected ten times or more. No antigen is known for it. No much larger clone is present one base from it, and per-base qualities are unavailable. The library was prepared using RT-PCR. TCRdb names Illumina HiSeq 2500 as the instrument used. Starting from the raw public reads, TCRdb applied fastp trimming at Q25, assembled clones with MiXCR and retained in-frame beta chains. Rows with one shared CDR3 protein collapse into an entry with the most common genes and DNA. The sample includes approximately 730,000 distinct CDR3 sequences, with around 13% observed a single time. The top ten clonotypes cover 5.5% to 8% of the sample. This sample is part of a study of response to subunit inactivated influenza vaccine (dated by TCRdb to the late 2010s). Some background on the complete study: To follow how T cells responded to a trivalent subunit inactivated influenza vaccine, the researchers relied on deep quantitative profiling of the T cell receptor repertoire. Results and caveats for the whole study, not just this receptor: The authors proposed that each seasonal influenza vaccination may bring in only a limited number of new T cells.

The CDR3 goes from the cysteine to the phenylalanine over 20 residues. Only CDR3 DNA remains: 60 bases, in frame from the first base. The germline V gene (reference sequence) provides CDR1 LNHNV and CDR2 YYDKDF. The junction shows trimming of 3 bases on V and 3 bases on J, and the gene matches do not reach 20 bases of it. The clonotype was recovered from a man over 45 who received an inactivated influenza vaccine. Donor details come from another sample of the same person, matched by shared clones. The sequencing here drew on PBMCs from blood, taken around 14 days before vaccination. This chain is built from TRBV15 and TRBJ2-4, and 7 junction bases match TRBD2. The sequenced DNA is TGTGCCACCAGCAGTTTGCCATTAGCGGGCTTTGTGTTGGGCAAAAACATTCAGTACTTC. It encodes CATSSLPLAGFVLGKNIQYF.